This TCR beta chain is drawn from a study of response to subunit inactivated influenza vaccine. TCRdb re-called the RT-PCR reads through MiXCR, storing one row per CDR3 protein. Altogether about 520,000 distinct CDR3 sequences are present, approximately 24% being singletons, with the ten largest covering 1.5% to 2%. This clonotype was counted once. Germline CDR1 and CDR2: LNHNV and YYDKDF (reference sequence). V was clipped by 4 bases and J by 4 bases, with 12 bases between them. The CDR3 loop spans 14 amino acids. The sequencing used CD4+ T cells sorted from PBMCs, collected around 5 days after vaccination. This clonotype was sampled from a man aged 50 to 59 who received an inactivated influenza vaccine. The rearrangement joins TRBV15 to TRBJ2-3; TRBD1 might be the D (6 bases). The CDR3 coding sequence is TGTGCCACCAGCATTCCTACAGGGTCAGATACGCAGTATTTT. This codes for CATSIPTGSDTQYF.